This entry lists 30 T cell receptor beta chains sequenced from one sample in a study of CD8 T cells in Susac syndrome. When the RNA was reverse transcribed, random hexamers were used with an input of roughly 0.45 to 1 ug. TCRdb reanalysed the immunoSEQ multiplex PCR reads using MiXCR and keeps one entry per CDR3 protein. The data show about 90,000 distinct CDR3 sequences, with roughly 93% seen just once and approximately 0.31% held by the top ten. Sequenced: CD8+ T cells from PBMCs. The source of these receptors is a human donor in good health.

The V and J genes are TRBV9 and TRBJ2-2; D is uncertain. CDR1 is SGDLS, CDR2 YYNGEE, per germline. Trimming took 0 bases from V and 6 from J, leaving 3 bases between them. This CDR3 contains 12 residues. The CDR3 DNA follows: TGTGCCAGCAGCGTAGAAGCCGGGGAGCTGTTTTTT. Residues: CASSVEAGELFF.

The chain employs TRBV15 and TRBJ1-2; D perhaps matches TRBD1 (5 bases). The CDR3 extends over 15 amino acids. V gave up 0 bases and J gave up 4 bases, with 12 bases separating them. From germline, CDR1 is LNHNV and CDR2 YYDKDF (reference sequence). The CDR3 bases are TGTGCCACCAGCAGAGATCCGGGGACGGCCTATGGCTACACCTTC. This sequence encodes CATSRDPGTAYGYTF.

The genes are TRBV20-1 and TRBJ1-5; 11 positions match TRBD1. This CDR3 spans 14 amino acids. V lost 1 base to trimming and J lost 8 bases; unmatched junction nucleotides: 4. Germline-derived CDR1 and CDR2 are DFQATT and SNEGSKA (reference sequence). The CDR3 DNA follows: TGCAGTGCTAGAGGGACAGGGGGCCAGGAGCCCCAGCATTTT. This encodes CSARGTGGQEPQHF.

The chain carries TRBV27 and TRBJ1-3; 7 nucleotides align to TRBD1. The CDR3 extends over 14 amino acids. Germline V gene sequence: CDR1 MNHEY, CDR2 SMNVEV (reference sequence). The ends lost 5 bases at V and 4 bases at J; junction bases unmatched: 5. For the CDR3, the DNA is TGTGCCAGCAGTGCAACAGGGGAGGGAAACACCATATATTTT. It encodes CASSATGEGNTIYF.

The chain joins TRBV7-6 to TRBJ2-5; TRBD2 matches at 7 bases. The trim removed 6 bases at V and 4 bases at J, leaving 5 bases unmatched. Germline loops: CDR1 SGHVS, CDR2 FNYEAQ. The CDR3 extends over 13 amino acids. In nucleotides, the CDR3 is TGTGCCAGCAGTTCGACTAGCCCAGAGACCCAGTACTTC. Its protein is CASSSTSPETQYF.

The chain joins TRBV5-1 to TRBJ1-3; D not resolved. This CDR3 spans 13 amino acids. Per germline, CDR1 SGHRS and CDR2 YFSETQ. V was shortened by 3 bases and J by 0 bases, with 4 bases between the two germline ends. CDR3: CASSSDSGNTIYF. The CDR3 nucleotides read TGCGCCAGCAGCTCGGACTCTGGAAACACCATATATTTT.

This chain joins TRBV13 and TRBJ1-2; 7 bases fit TRBD1. In germline, CDR1 is PRHDT, CDR2 FYEKMQ (reference sequence). The ends lost 0 bases at V and 6 bases at J; junction bases unmatched: 4. The CDR3 has 14 amino acids. CDR3 nucleotide sequence: TGTGCCAGCAGCTTAGGCCCGACAGGGAATGGCTACACCTTC. Amino acid sequence: CASSLGPTGNGYTF.

The V gene is TRBV2, the J gene TRBJ2-1; perhaps TRBD2 as D (6 bases). V lost 6 bases, J lost 3 bases, and 15 bases lay in between. The CDR3 runs 15 residues. In germline, CDR1 is SNHLY, CDR2 FYNNEI. The CDR3, as DNA: TGTGCCAGCAGCGACCCGAGTAGCGGCTACAATGAGCAGTTCTTC. Its translation: CASSDPSSGYNEQFF.

V is TRBV9 and J is TRBJ1-2, with 7 bases that match TRBD1. Germline V CDR1 and CDR2: SGDLS, YYNGEE. J was trimmed by 4 bases and V by 4 bases; bases with no gene match: 16. The CDR3 sequence is 17 residues long. In DNA, the CDR3 is TGTGCCAGCAGCTCAGGGGGGGCAACTGGGTACCCCTATGGCTACACCTTC. Its protein product is CASSSGGATGYPYGYTF.

The chain links TRBV7-9 to TRBJ2-7, with D perhaps TRBD2 (5 bases). Germline CDR1 and CDR2: SEHNR and FQNEAQ (reference sequence). The CDR3 contains 15 residues. Trimming shortened V by 5 bases and J by 2 bases, and 16 bases separated the two germline ends. The CDR3 nucleotides are TGTGCCAGCAGCCGCGGACCGGGAAGGGCCTACGAGCAGTACTTC. It codes for CASSRGPGRAYEQYF. Together with reference TRBV7-9 and TRBJ2-7, the CDR3 gives the full variable domain: DTGVSQNPRHKITKRGQNVTFRCDPISEHNRLYWYRQTLGQGPEFLTYFQNEAQLEKSRLLSDRFSAERPKGSFSTLEIQRTEQGDSAMYLCASSRGPGRAYEQYFGPGTRLTVT.

This chain joins TRBV5-6 and TRBJ2-3, with a possible D match to TRBD1 (5 bases). The CDR3 loop spans 12 amino acids. CDR1 is SGHDT, CDR2 YYEEEE, per germline. The V end was cut by 6 bases, the J end by 4 bases, with 9 bases between. CDR3 region: CASTQGADTQYF. The CDR3 region has the DNA TGTGCCAGCACGCAGGGCGCAGATACGCAGTATTTT.

J is TRBJ1-4 and V is TRBV4-1; D call uncertain. Germline assignment: CDR1 MGHRA and CDR2 YSYEKL. The CDR3 length is 15 residues. V was shortened by 0 bases and J by 8 bases, with 13 bases between the two germline ends. The DNA for the CDR3 is TGCGCCAGCAGCCAAGAGGCCAGCGAGTCCGAAAAACTGTTTTTT. As protein: CASSQEASESEKLFF.

The CDR3 spells CASSGDRDWNEQFF. The DNA of the CDR3 is TGTGCCAGCAGCGGGGACAGGGATTGGAATGAGCAGTTCTTC. V usage is TRBV9 and J usage is TRBJ2-1; the match to TRBD1 covers 9 bases. This CDR3 spans 14 amino acids. The trim removed 3 bases at V and 7 bases at J, leaving 5 bases unmatched. The germline gives CDR1 SGDLS, CDR2 YYNGEE.

The CDR3 loop is CASSLLRQGASGYTF. DNA for the CDR3: TGTGCCAGCAGCTTATTGAGACAGGGGGCGAGTGGCTACACCTTC. The chain carries TRBV7-9 and TRBJ1-2, with 10 bases matching TRBD1. Unmatched junction bases numbered 7, after V lost 2 bases and J lost 7 bases. The length of the CDR3 is 15 residues. Germline-derived CDR1 and CDR2 are SEHNR and FQNEAQ (reference sequence).

This chain joins TRBV4-1 and TRBJ2-5, with 11 bases identical to TRBD2. With 0 bases clipped from V and 5 bases from J, the junction kept 2 bases outside the gene matches. CDR3 length: 15 amino acids. Germline CDR1 and CDR2: MGHRA and YSYEKL. Here the CDR3 DNA reads TGCGCCAGCAGCCAAGATTCTAGCGGGGGGGAGACCCAGTACTTC. Amino acid sequence: CASSQDSSGGETQYF.

The chain employs TRBV14 and TRBJ2-7, with D tentatively TRBD1 (5 bases). This CDR3 is 12 amino acids long. Per the germline V gene, CDR1 is SGHDN and CDR2 is FVKESK. V was trimmed by 4 bases and J by 7 bases, leaving 11 bases between them. The CDR3 spells CASSPGQEEQYF. The CDR3 DNA follows: TGTGCCAGCAGCCCCGGACAAGAAGAGCAGTACTTC.

V gene TRBV19 combines with J gene TRBJ2-1; D is possibly TRBD2 (5 bases). The CDR3 has 13 residues. V was cut by 1 base and J by 8 bases, with 9 bases left in between. The germline V gene has CDR1 LNHDA and CDR2 SQIVND (reference sequence). CDR3 bases: TGTGCCAGTAGTATAGGAGGGTGGGATGAGCAGTTCTTC. Translated, it gives CASSIGGWDEQFF.

The V gene is TRBV5-6, the J gene TRBJ2-1, with no clear D. The CDR3 is made up of 14 amino acids. V lost 0 bases and J lost 2, with 6 bases in between. Germline assignment: CDR1 SGHDT and CDR2 YYEEEE. CDR3 DNA sequence: TGTGCCAGCAGCTTGGATCGTACCTACAATGAGCAGTTCTTC. This codes for CASSLDRTYNEQFF. Based on the CDR3 plus reference TRBV5-6 and TRBJ2-1, the full variable domain is DAGVTQSPTHLIKTRGQQVTLRCSPKSGHDTVSWYQQALGQGPQFIFQYYEEEERQRGNFPDRFSGHQFPNYSSELNVNALLLGDSALYLCASSLDRTYNEQFFGPGTRLTVL.

The CDR3, as DNA: TGTGCCAGCAGCTTATCGGGGGCCCCCAATTCACCCCTCCACTTT. It is translated as CASSLSGAPNSPLHF. The chain has TRBV11-2 and TRBJ1-6; D may be TRBD1 (6 bases). The length of the CDR3 is 15 residues. Trimming left V 2 bases short and J 7 bases short, with 12 bases between. The germline gives CDR1 SGHAT, CDR2 FQNNGV.

The chain recombines TRBV7-8 with TRBJ2-5, with D possibly matching TRBD1 (7 bases). CDR1 is SGHVS and CDR2 is FQNEAQ in the germline V gene. This CDR3 is 15 amino acids long. Trimming shortened V by 3 bases and J by 0 bases, and 11 bases separated the two germline ends. The CDR3 DNA follows: TGTGCCAGCAGCTTTGGAGGGGGCCACCAAGAGACCCAGTACTTC. It specifies CASSFGGGHQETQYF.

The genes are TRBV20-1 and TRBJ2-1; no definite D call. V was cut by 3 bases and J by 10 bases, with 10 bases left in between. CDR1 is DFQATT and CDR2 is SNEGSKA in the germline V gene (reference sequence). This CDR3 is built from 11 residues. CDR3 protein: CSARHLQEQFF. DNA of the CDR3: TGCAGTGCTAGGCACCTCCAGGAGCAGTTCTTC.

The chain's CDR3 is CASSLSPQDDEQFF. CDR3 coding DNA: TGTGCCAGCAGTTTAAGTCCTCAGGACGATGAGCAGTTCTTC. The V call is TRBV28, the J call TRBJ2-1; D is uncertain. Germline V gene sequence: CDR1 MDHEN, CDR2 SYDVKM. This CDR3 region has 14 residues. V gave up 2 bases and J gave up 8 bases, with 13 bases separating them.

The rearrangement uses TRBV12-3 or TRBV12-4 and TRBJ1-1; D may be TRBD1 (6 bases). The V gene lost 8 bases and the J gene lost 1 base, with 20 bases spanning the gap. This CDR3 spans 16 amino acids. This CDR3 reads CASASRGGRKNTEAFF. CDR3 DNA: TGTGCCAGCGCCTCCAGGGGAGGGCGTAAGAACACTGAAGCTTTCTTT.

The chain couples TRBV24-1 to TRBJ2-2, with D hard to call. Germline CDR1 reads KGHDR; CDR2 reads SFDVKD. V lost 6 bases to trimming and J lost 7 bases, with 5 bases between them. CDR3 length: 11 amino acids. CDR3 loop: CATSLDGELFF. CDR3 DNA: TGTGCCACCAGTCTAGACGGGGAGCTGTTTTTT.

This sequence joins TRBV7-8 and TRBJ2-6, with TRBD1 identical over 8 bases. The CDR3 is made up of 18 amino acids. Germline V gives CDR1 SGHVS, CDR2 FQNEAQ. The trim removed 6 bases at V and 0 bases at J, leaving 10 bases unmatched. CDR3 sequence: CASSRQGSPSSGANVLTF. CDR3 coding DNA: TGTGCCAGCAGTAGACAGGGGTCACCGAGCTCTGGGGCCAACGTCCTGACTTTC.

This clonotype was seen only a few times. The rearrangement joins TRBV19 to TRBJ2-1; 13 bases match TRBD2. The CDR3 sequence is 14 residues long. From germline, CDR1 is LNHDA and CDR2 SQIVND (reference sequence). V was pared by 5 bases and J by 10 bases, with 5 bases of the junction left unmatched. The DNA for the CDR3 is TGTGCCAGTAGTCTAGGGACTAGCGGGGCGGAGCAGTTCTTC. It translates to CASSLGTSGAEQFF.

The chain is built from TRBV7-2 and TRBJ2-7; D gene uncertain. CDR1 and CDR2 from the germline V gene are SGHTA and FQGNSA. The CDR3 is made up of 14 amino acids. V lost 3 bases, J lost 4 bases, and 13 bases lay in between. The CDR3 DNA sequence: TGTGCCAGCAGCTTCCGGAAGGATGCGTACGAGCAGTACTTC. Its protein product is CASSFRKDAYEQYF.

J is TRBJ1-6 and V is TRBV19; TRBD1 aligns across 9 bases. The trim removed 5 bases at V and 7 bases at J, leaving 9 bases unmatched. The CDR3 runs 16 residues. Germline values: CDR1 LNHDA, CDR2 SQIVND (reference sequence). CDR3 sequence (DNA): TGTGCCAGTAGTCCCCTCGGACAGGGGTACAATTCACCCCTCCACTTT. This codes for CASSPLGQGYNSPLHF.

The chain carries TRBV18 and TRBJ2-7; D unresolved. V shed 3 bases and J shed 2 bases, with 17 bases lying between them. The CDR3 sequence is 16 residues long. Looked up from germline, CDR1 is KGHSH and CDR2 is LQKENI. The CDR3 reads CASSPSEPNVPYEQYF. The DNA of the CDR3 is TGTGCCAGCTCACCGAGCGAGCCCAATGTCCCCTACGAGCAGTACTTC.

Here the CDR3 reads CASSSLGEKLFF. In DNA, the CDR3 is TGTGCCAGCAGCTCTCTGGGGGAAAAACTGTTTTTT. V gene TRBV7-9 combines with J gene TRBJ1-4, with unresolved D. Germline CDR1 SEHNR, CDR2 FQNEAQ (reference sequence). Trimming cost V 4 bases and J 8 bases, with 8 bases left between them. The CDR3 runs 12 residues.